These 24 T cell receptor beta chains share one sample of origin, sequenced in a study of blood T cell repertoires in COVID-19. Some clones are missing from TCRdb's copy, which holds only in-frame ones; the method was immunoSEQ multiplex PCR. This table has under 300,000 clones, over 80% appearing once. Material for sequencing was PBMCs or T cells enriched from blood (not recorded which). The receptors stem from a woman aged 40 to 50 who had been exposed to COVID-19.

This chain uses TRBV23-1 with TRBJ2-2, with D perhaps matching TRBD2 (5 bases). TRBV23-1 is an ORF; its function is uncertain. The CDR3 runs to 15 residues. V dropped 4 bases and J dropped 8 bases, with 17 bases sitting between them. CDR3 nucleotides: TGCGCCAGCAGTCCCTGTGAGGGTGGGGAAGGGGAGCTGTTTTTT. Its translation: CASSPCEGGEGELFF.

The chain uses TRBV18 and TRBJ2-3; maybe TRBD1 (6 bases). Trimming shortened V by 0 bases and J by 0 bases, and 13 bases separated the two germline ends. This CDR3 spans 17 amino acids. CDR1 and CDR2 from the germline V gene are KGHSH and LQKENI. CDR3 DNA: TGTGCCAGCTCACCACCGAAAACAGGGAGAAGCACAGATACGCAGTATTTT. This gives the protein CASSPPKTGRSTDTQYF.

The chain carries TRBV14 and TRBJ1-6; TRBD1 agrees at 7 bases. The CDR3 is made up of 15 amino acids. Looked up from germline, CDR1 is SGHDN and CDR2 is FVKESK. V was clipped by 0 bases and J by 9 bases; unmatched bases: 5. The CDR3 DNA is TGTGCCAGCAGCCAAGAACAGGGGACCAGTTCACCCCTCCACTTT. Translated: CASSQEQGTSSPLHF.

The gene calls are TRBV4-3 and TRBJ2-1, with D maybe TRBD2 (5 bases). The CDR3 contains 14 residues. V was cut by 1 base and J by 10 bases, with 14 bases left in between. Germline V gene lookup returns CDR1 LGHNA and CDR2 YSLEER. The CDR3: CASSQVGEYGEQFF. The DNA for the CDR3 is TGCGCCAGCAGCCAAGTCGGGGAATACGGGGAGCAGTTCTTC.

CDR3 DNA: TGTGCCAGCTTTTGGTGGGGACAGGATAATGGCTACACCTTC. Amino acids: CASFWWGQDNGYTF. This chain uses TRBV5-6 with TRBJ1-2; 8 nucleotides agree with TRBD1. Trimming cost V 7 bases and J 6 bases; bases outside gene matches: 11. Germline lookup yields CDR1 SGHDT and CDR2 YYEEEE. The CDR3 runs 14 residues.

The V call is TRBV7-2, the J call TRBJ2-3; no clear D. Germline V gene sequence: CDR1 SGHTA, CDR2 FQGNSA. The CDR3 contains 14 residues. V was pared by 6 bases and J by 0 bases, with 10 bases between. CDR3: CASRPTSSTDTQYF. CDR3 nucleotide sequence: TGTGCCAGCAGACCAACATCGAGCACAGATACGCAGTATTTT.

The chain couples TRBV7-9 to TRBJ2-3, with 7 positions matching TRBD1. The CDR3 loop spans 16 amino acids. Germline V gene lookup returns CDR1 SEHNR and CDR2 FQNEAQ (reference sequence). J was trimmed by 3 bases and V by 3 bases; bases with no gene match: 9. The CDR3 spells CASSFRQGVTTDTQYF. CDR3 DNA: TGTGCCAGCAGCTTTCGACAGGGCGTTACTACAGATACGCAGTATTTT.

The rearrangement links TRBV10-3 to TRBJ1-2; possibly TRBD1 for D (6 bases). This CDR3 is 16 amino acids long. V was pared by 6 bases and J by 7 bases, with 24 bases between. Germline V gene lookup returns CDR1 ENHRY and CDR2 SYGVKD. This chain's CDR3 is CAIRRQAGWIDGGYTF. DNA of the CDR3: TGTGCCATCAGGAGACAGGCCGGTTGGATTGATGGTGGCTACACCTTC.

The rearrangement uses TRBV7-3 and TRBJ2-6; 7 bases align to TRBD1. Trimming removed 5 bases from V and 3 bases from J; junction bases left unmatched: 7. CDR1 is SGHTA and CDR2 is FQGTGA in the germline V gene. The CDR3 contains 16 residues. CDR3 sequence reads: CASSTGTALGANVLTF. The CDR3 nucleotides read TGTGCCAGCAGCACGGGGACAGCCCTTGGGGCCAACGTCCTGACTTTC. The full variable domain, its missing parts supplied by reference TRBV7-3 and TRBJ2-6, is GAGVSQTPSNKVTEKGKYVELRCDPISGHTALYWYRQSLGQGPEFLIYFQGTGAADDSGLPNDRFFAVRPEGSVSTLKIQRTERGDSAVYLCASSTGTALGANVLTFGAGSRLTVL.

The V call is TRBV5-6, the J call TRBJ2-5; 8 bases agree with TRBD1. After removal of 0 bases from V and 5 bases from J, the junction contained 6 bases not matched to a gene. Germline V CDR1 and CDR2: SGHDT, YYEEEE. This CDR3 has 15 residues. Here the CDR3 reads CASSLDRGFAETQYF. The CDR3, as DNA: TGTGCCAGCAGCTTGGACAGGGGGTTTGCGGAGACCCAGTACTTC.

V and J are TRBV6-5 and TRBJ2-3; D is uncertain. Trimming stripped 8 bases from V and 1 base from J, with 10 bases between. The CDR3 length is 13 residues. Germline CDR1 is MNHEY and CDR2 is SVGAGI. The CDR3 DNA sequence: TGTGCCAGCCTATCACCGGGCACAGATACGCAGTATTTT. Translating it yields CASLSPGTDTQYF.

In its sample, this clone was seen a few times. V usage is TRBV7-8 and J usage is TRBJ1-6, with 7 nucleotides matching TRBD1. Germline V gives CDR1 SGHVS, CDR2 FQNEAQ. The CDR3 contains 18 residues. The V segment lost 1 base and the J segment 4 bases; nucleotides outside the gene matches: 10. The CDR3 here is CASSLGGQTIGYNSPLHF. CDR3 in DNA: TGTGCCAGCAGCTTAGGGGGACAGACCATTGGGTATAATTCACCCCTCCACTTT.

The V gene is TRBV5-1, the J gene TRBJ1-5, with a tentative D call TRBD1 (6 bases). CDR3 length equals 15 residues. Looked up from germline, CDR1 is SGHRS and CDR2 is YFSETQ. V lost 5 bases and J lost 0, with 12 bases in between. The CDR3 sequence: CASRPRTDSNQPQHF. CDR3 nucleotides: TGCGCCAGCAGACCGAGGACAGATAGCAATCAGCCCCAGCATTTT.

V and J are TRBV7-9 and TRBJ2-2, with 12 bases matching TRBD2. V lost 3 bases and J lost 4; bases outside the gene matches: 6. The CDR3 contains 17 residues. CDR1 and CDR2 (germline): SEHNR, FQNEAQ (reference sequence). The CDR3 is CASSFPTSGGFTGELFF. The CDR3 nucleotides are TGTGCCAGCAGCTTCCCCACTAGCGGGGGGTTCACCGGGGAGCTGTTTTTT.

The gene calls are TRBV28 and TRBJ1-1; maybe TRBD1 (6 bases). In germline, CDR1 is MDHEN, CDR2 SYDVKM. The CDR3 runs 12 residues. V lost 6 bases and J 4 bases, leaving 9 bases between the germline ends. CDR3 residues: CASRYRVTEAFF. The CDR3 coding sequence is TGTGCCAGCAGGTACAGGGTCACTGAAGCTTTCTTT.

V is TRBV27 and J is TRBJ2-7; D may be TRBD2 (6 bases). From germline, CDR1 is MNHEY and CDR2 SMNVEV (reference sequence). This CDR3 is 16 amino acids long. Trimming took off 6 bases at V and 4 bases at J, with 22 bases between the two ends. Here the CDR3 reads CASSRGAPKAQYEQYV. The DNA of the CDR3 is TGTGCCAGCAGCCGCGGGGCCCCTAAAGCGCAGTACGAGCAGTACGTC.

The CDR3 here is CASSPQGGDHTEAFF. CDR3 sequence (DNA): TGTGCCAGTAGTCCCCAAGGGGGGGATCACACTGAAGCTTTCTTT. This chain joins TRBV19 and TRBJ1-1; possibly TRBD1 for D (6 bases). Germline assignment: CDR1 LNHDA and CDR2 SQIVND (reference sequence). Trimming left V 5 bases short and J 3 bases short, with 16 bases between. The length of the CDR3 is 15 residues. Looking up the rest from reference TRBV19 and TRBJ1-1 gives the full variable domain: DGGITQSPKYLFRKEGQNVTLSCEQNLNHDAMYWYRQDPGQGLRLIYYSQIVNDFQKGDIAEGYSVSREKKESFPLTVTSAQKNPTAFYLCASSPQGGDHTEAFFGQGTRLTVV.

Only one count was recorded for this clone. V is TRBV7-9 and J is TRBJ2-7, with 7 positions matching TRBD2. Germline V gives CDR1 SEHNR, CDR2 FQNEAQ (reference sequence). Trimming cost V 4 bases and J 5 bases; bases outside gene matches: 11. The CDR3 totals 15 residues. Written as DNA, the CDR3 is TGTGCCAGCAGCTCTACTAGCGCCCGGGGAGACGAGCAGTACTTC. It codes for CASSSTSARGDEQYF.

The rearrangement uses TRBV19 and TRBJ1-1; D remains ambiguous. The CDR3 consists of 13 residues. The ends were cut back, 7 bases at V and 2 bases at J, with 11 bases in the middle. Germline V gene data show CDR1 as LNHDA and CDR2 as SQIVND (reference sequence). The CDR3 coding sequence is TGTGCCAGTACCGTCAGGAAAAACACTGAAGCTTTCTTT. Its protein is CASTVRKNTEAFF.

The chain carries TRBV7-2 and TRBJ1-1; D remains unclear. The CDR3 is 14 residues long. V was trimmed by 1 base and J by 10 bases, leaving 16 bases between them. The germline V gene has CDR1 SGHTA and CDR2 FQGNSA. The CDR3 DNA is TGTGCCAGCAGCTTAGGAGGGCCGGCGAAGGGAGCTTTCTTT. Its protein product is CASSLGGPAKGAFF.

V usage is TRBV5-1 and J usage is TRBJ1-4, with 7 bases aligning to TRBD1. This CDR3 has 14 amino acids. V shed 8 bases, J shed 4 bases, and the junction held 8 bases outside the gene matches. The V gene's germline CDR1 is SGHRS and CDR2 YFSETQ. The CDR3 sequence is CASRRGTVNEKLFF. For the CDR3, the DNA is TGCGCCAGTCGACGAGGGACAGTTAATGAAAAACTGTTTTTT.

This clone was counted a single time. One end of the junction varies from germline; a read error may be responsible. This chain joins TRBV5-1 and TRBJ1-5, with D perhaps matching TRBD1 (6 bases). CDR3 size: 17 residues. Germline V gene data show CDR1 as SGHRS and CDR2 as YFSETQ. The CDR3 sequence is CASSLGGGAAGNQPQHF. CDR3 bases: TGTGCCAGCAGCTTGGGTGGGGGCGCGGCTGGCAATCAGCCCCAGCATTTT.

This chain links TRBV5-4 with TRBJ2-2, with 8 bases fitting TRBD1. The CDR3 extends over 15 amino acids. The junction had 7 bases not matched to a gene; V was cut back by 5 bases and J by 4 bases. The germline V gene has CDR1 SGHNT and CDR2 YYREEE (reference sequence). The CDR3 DNA is TGTGCCAGCAGTTCAGGGGGCTCGGCCACCGGGGAGCTGTTTTTT. Translating it yields CASSSGGSATGELFF. The complete variable domain, with remaining parts taken from reference TRBV5-4 and TRBJ2-2, reads ETGVTQSPTHLIKTRGQQVTLRCSSQSGHNTVSWYQQALGQGPQFIFQYYREEENGRGNFPPRFSGLQFPNYSSELNVNALELDDSALYLCASSSGGSATGELFFGEGSRLTVL.

The genes are TRBV29-1 and TRBJ1-4; 7 nucleotides match TRBD1. The J segment lost 7 bases and the V segment lost 7 bases, leaving 9 bases of the junction unmatched. CDR1 is SQVTM and CDR2 is ANQGSEA in the germline V gene. This CDR3 region has 13 residues. The CDR3 reads CSARTGGREKLFF. CDR3 DNA: TGCAGCGCTAGGACAGGCGGACGTGAAAAACTGTTTTTT.